Below are 23 T cell receptor beta chains sequenced from a single sample in a study of blood T cell repertoires in COVID-19. Libraries were prepared by immunoSEQ multiplex PCR; TCRdb keeps only in-frame clonotypes and omits some of them. The sample records fewer than 450,000 clones, about 89% being singletons. The specimen was peripheral blood. The source is a woman between 50 and 59 years old with COVID-19, enrolled during active disease.

The chain uses TRBV5-1 and TRBJ2-7; 11 positions agree with TRBD2. The CDR3 is 15 residues long. The germline V gene encodes CDR1 SGHRS and CDR2 YFSETQ. V lost 4 bases, J lost 2 bases, and 5 bases stayed unmatched. This CDR3 is CASSTVAGGTYEQYF. CDR3 nucleotides: TGCGCCAGCAGCACCGTAGCGGGAGGGACCTACGAGCAGTACTTC.

Here the CDR3 reads CASSPRYRDRGRLDGYTF. The DNA for the CDR3 is TGTGCCAGCAGCCCCCGCTACCGGGACAGGGGGCGCCTTGATGGCTACACCTTC. V is TRBV5-6 and J is TRBJ1-2, with 12 bases that match TRBD1. Germline trimming cut 4 bases from V and 6 bases from J; bases unmatched to any gene: 16. Germline lookup yields CDR1 SGHDT and CDR2 YYEEEE. This CDR3 is built from 18 residues.

The rearrangement joins TRBV28 to TRBJ2-1, with 13 positions matching TRBD2. There are 18 residues in the CDR3. Losses at the gene ends were 6 bases for V and 6 bases for J; bases not matched to a gene: 14. Per the germline V gene, CDR1 is MDHEN and CDR2 is SYDVKM. CDR3 bases: TGTGCCAGCAGCCGGTCCGGGACTAGCGGGACGCGCTCCAATGAGCAGTTCTTC. Amino acid sequence: CASSRSGTSGTRSNEQFF.

The chain links TRBV25-1 to TRBJ2-7; 11 bases agree with TRBD2. The germline gives CDR1 MGHDK, CDR2 SYGVNS. V was pared by 3 bases and J by 1 base, with 5 bases of the junction left unmatched. This CDR3 has 16 residues. CDR3 nucleotide sequence: TGTGCCAGCAGTGACCAGACTAGCGGGAAGTCCTACGAGCAGTACTTC. Encoded protein: CASSDQTSGKSYEQYF.

This chain connects TRBV9 to TRBJ1-2, with a tentative D call TRBD1 (6 bases). The germline V gene encodes CDR1 SGDLS and CDR2 YYNGEE. The germline V and J ends were trimmed by 3 bases and 4 bases, with 10 bases remaining between them. The CDR3 spans 13 residues. CDR3 sequence reads: CASSGGQSYGYTF. The CDR3 bases are TGTGCCAGCAGCGGCGGACAGTCCTATGGCTACACCTTC.

A single count supports this clone. This chain joins TRBV4-1 and TRBJ2-2; perhaps TRBD2 as D (5 bases). Germline assignment: CDR1 MGHRA and CDR2 YSYEKL. CDR3 length: 13 residues. V lost 5 bases and J 5 bases, leaving 9 bases between the germline ends. In DNA, the CDR3 is TGCGCCAGCAGCACCCGACTAACCGGGGAGCTGTTTTTT. Translating gives CASSTRLTGELFF.

This clone was observed a handful of times. The CDR3 nucleotides read TGTGCCAGCAGCTTACCCCAGGGCGGTTTAGGAGAGACCCAGTACTTC. Its protein product is CASSLPQGGLGETQYF. V usage is TRBV5-5 and J usage is TRBJ2-5, with a weak D call TRBD1 (5 bases). Trimming shortened V by 2 bases and J by 4 bases, and 18 bases separated the two germline ends. CDR1 is SGHKS, CDR2 YYEKEE, per germline (reference sequence). CDR3 length: 16 amino acids.

V and J are TRBV5-1 and TRBJ1-1; a weak D match, TRBD1 (6 bases). The CDR3 is made up of 14 amino acids. Germline V CDR1 and CDR2: SGHRS, YFSETQ. The V and J ends lost 2 bases and 3 bases respectively, with 11 bases between them. CDR3 amino acids: CASSFGQGYTEAFF. Here the CDR3 DNA reads TGCGCCAGCAGCTTCGGTCAGGGGTACACTGAAGCTTTCTTT.

V and J are TRBV7-3 and TRBJ1-1; D remains ambiguous. The CDR3 extends over 14 amino acids. Trimming stripped 1 base from V and 3 bases from J, with 9 bases between. In germline, CDR1 is SGHTA, CDR2 FQGTGA. CDR3 DNA sequence: TGTGCCAGCAGCTTAAGAGGTTCTTACACTGAAGCTTTCTTT. Its translation: CASSLRGSYTEAFF.

This clone was counted only a few times. The chain uses TRBV6-5 and TRBJ1-1; D unclear. This CDR3 contains 14 residues. V shed 4 bases and J shed 2 bases, with 11 bases lying between them. Germline CDR1 is MNHEY and CDR2 is SVGAGI. CDR3 amino acids: CASSSRAANTEAFF. The CDR3 DNA reads TGTGCCAGCAGTTCGAGGGCCGCCAACACTGAAGCTTTCTTT.

The rearrangement uses TRBV11-3 and TRBJ1-1; tentatively, D is TRBD1 (6 bases). This CDR3 comprises 14 residues. V gave up 5 bases and J gave up 5 bases, with 15 bases separating them. Germline CDR1 reads SGHNT; CDR2 reads YENEEA. CDR3 in amino acids: CASSQPGGQTEAFF. CDR3 DNA sequence: TGTGCCAGCAGCCAGCCGGGGGGGCAAACTGAAGCTTTCTTT.

This clone was seen more than once but under ten times. The chain uses TRBV11-2 and TRBJ2-1, with 8 nucleotides matching TRBD2. This CDR3 contains 15 residues. With 0 bases clipped from V and 6 bases from J, the junction kept 4 bases outside the gene matches. CDR1 is SGHAT and CDR2 is FQNNGV in the germline V gene. In nucleotides, the CDR3 is TGTGCCAGCAGCTTAGAAACGGGAGGGCTCAATGAGCAGTTCTTC. Its translation is CASSLETGGLNEQFF.

CDR3 DNA: TGTGCCAGCAGCTTAGAAGGGGGCGCGAATGAGCAGTTCTTC. This gives the protein CASSLEGGANEQFF. The chain has TRBV7-3 and TRBJ2-1; 7 bases line up with TRBD1. V shed 2 bases and J 7 bases; nucleotides not matched to a gene: 5. Germline-derived CDR1 and CDR2 are SGHTA and FQGTGA. The CDR3 sequence is 14 residues long.

A note on this clone: This may arise from a read error, as a much more abundant clone is one base away. The rearrangement uses TRBV6-5 and TRBJ2-7, with 7 bases aligning to TRBD1. CDR3 length: 12 residues. V trimming: 10 bases; J trimming: 1 base; junction bases outside the gene matches: 4. Germline CDR1 reads MNHEY; CDR2 reads SVGAGI. The CDR3 bases are TGTGCCACCAGGGACAGTTCCTACGAGCAGTACTTC. Translated: CATRDSSYEQYF.

This chain uses TRBV6-2 or TRBV6-3 with TRBJ1-1; possibly TRBD1 for D (5 bases). The CDR3 is 16 amino acids. Trimming pared 6 bases from V and 4 bases from J, leaving 21 bases between. From germline, CDR1 is MNHEY and CDR2 SVGEGT. The CDR3 reads CASSPLGRGEGTEAFF. The CDR3 DNA is TGTGCCAGCAGCCCCCTGGGGAGGGGAGAAGGCACTGAAGCTTTCTTT.

This chain connects TRBV4-2 to TRBJ2-1; D may be TRBD2 (5 bases). The V gene's germline CDR1 is LGHNA and CDR2 YNFKEQ. Trimming took 0 bases from V and 6 from J, leaving 12 bases between them. The CDR3 runs to 15 residues. This CDR3 reads CASSQERRALNEQFF. CDR3 nucleotides: TGTGCCAGCAGCCAAGAGAGGCGGGCACTCAATGAGCAGTTCTTC.

This clone was seen more than once but under ten times. The chain couples TRBV7-9 to TRBJ1-2, with D tentatively TRBD1 (5 bases). The V gene's germline CDR1 is SEHNR and CDR2 FQNEAQ (reference sequence). The CDR3 contains 14 residues. Trimming cost V 1 base and J 11 bases, with 17 bases left between them. Here the CDR3 DNA reads TGTGCCAGCAGCTTAGGGATTCAGGGCAGTCGATACACCTTC. Translating it yields CASSLGIQGSRYTF.

The J gene is TRBJ2-7, the V gene TRBV2, with 7 bases that match TRBD2. Germline CDR1 is SNHLY and CDR2 is FYNNEI. V dropped 7 bases and J dropped 2; count of bases not matched to a gene: 14. The CDR3 runs 16 residues. The CDR3 coding sequence is TGTGCCAGCAATGTGGTTTATGGCGGGGGAACCTACGAGCAGTACTTC. Amino acid sequence: CASNVVYGGGTYEQYF. The variable domain in full, with the rest retrieved from reference TRBV2 and TRBJ2-7, is EPEVTQTPSHQVTQMGQEVILRCVPISNHLYFYWYRQILGQKVEFLVSFYNNEISEKSEIFDDQFSVERPDGSNFTLKIRSTKLEDSAMYFCASNVVYGGGTYEQYFGPGTRLTVT.

V usage is TRBV19 and J usage is TRBJ1-1; the D is unclear. Germline V gene data show CDR1 as LNHDA and CDR2 as SQIVND (reference sequence). The CDR3 sequence is 14 residues long. Trimming stripped 6 bases from V and 4 bases from J, with 15 bases between. CDR3 region: CASSFSVVLTEAFF. As DNA, the CDR3 is TGTGCCAGTAGCTTTTCGGTGGTTCTCACTGAAGCTTTCTTT.

The table lists this clone with a count of one. This chain connects TRBV29-1 to TRBJ1-4; the match to TRBD1 covers 7 bases. Germline CDR1 reads SQVTM; CDR2 reads ANQGSEA. V lost 4 bases to trimming and J lost 6 bases; unmatched junction nucleotides: 5. The CDR3 has 13 residues. The CDR3 here is CSVGWQGDEKLFF. For the CDR3, the DNA is TGCAGCGTTGGTTGGCAGGGGGATGAAAAACTGTTTTTT.

The V call is TRBV6-6, the J call TRBJ1-1, with D possibly matching TRBD1 (5 bases). Trimming pared 0 bases from V and 0 bases from J, leaving 11 bases between. Germline CDR1 and CDR2: MNHNY and SVGAGI (reference sequence). The CDR3 spans 16 residues. The CDR3 is CASSYSKEGLNTEAFF. CDR3 nucleotides: TGTGCCAGCAGTTACTCGAAGGAGGGACTGAACACTGAAGCTTTCTTT.

V usage is TRBV7-2 and J usage is TRBJ2-6; TRBD1 aligns across 7 bases. V gave up 5 bases and J gave up 0 bases; unmatched junction bases: 10. This CDR3 comprises 18 residues. Germline values: CDR1 SGHTA, CDR2 FQGNSA. CDR3 residues: CASSPKGQVLSGANVLTF. As DNA, the CDR3 is TGTGCCAGCAGCCCAAAAGGACAGGTGCTCTCTGGGGCCAACGTCCTGACTTTC. The full variable domain, completed using reference TRBV7-2 and TRBJ2-6, is GAGVSQSPSNKVTEKGKDVELRCDPISGHTALYWYRQSLGQGLEFLIYFQGNSAPDKSGLPSDRFSAERTGGSVSTLTIQRTQQEDSAVYLCASSPKGQVLSGANVLTFGAGSRLTVL.

This clone has more than one count but fewer than ten. The chain has TRBV10-3 and TRBJ1-1; D not resolved. Looked up from germline, CDR1 is ENHRY and CDR2 is SYGVKD. The CDR3 length is 15 residues. V was pared by 3 bases and J by 1 base, with 12 bases between. CDR3 loop: CAISDRGRENTEAFF. In DNA form, the CDR3 reads TGTGCCATCAGTGACAGAGGGAGGGAGAACACTGAAGCTTTCTTT.